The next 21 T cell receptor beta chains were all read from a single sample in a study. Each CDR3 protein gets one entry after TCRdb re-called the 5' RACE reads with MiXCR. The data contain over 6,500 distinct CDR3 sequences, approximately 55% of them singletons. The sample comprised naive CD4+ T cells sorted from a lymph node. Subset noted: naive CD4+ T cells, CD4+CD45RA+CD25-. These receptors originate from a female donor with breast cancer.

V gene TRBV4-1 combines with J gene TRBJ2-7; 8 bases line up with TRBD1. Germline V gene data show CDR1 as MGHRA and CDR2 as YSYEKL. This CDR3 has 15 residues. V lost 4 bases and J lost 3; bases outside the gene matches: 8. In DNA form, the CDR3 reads TGCGCCAGCAGCCGCCTGGACAGGGCAGACTACGAGCAGTACTTC. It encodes CASSRLDRADYEQYF.

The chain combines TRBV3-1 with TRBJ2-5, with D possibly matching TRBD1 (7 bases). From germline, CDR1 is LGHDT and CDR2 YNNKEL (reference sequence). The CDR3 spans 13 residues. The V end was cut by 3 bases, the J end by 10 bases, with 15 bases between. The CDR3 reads CASSQRGRGVQYF. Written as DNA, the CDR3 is TGTGCCAGCAGCCAGAGGGGGCGGGGCGTCCAGTACTTC.

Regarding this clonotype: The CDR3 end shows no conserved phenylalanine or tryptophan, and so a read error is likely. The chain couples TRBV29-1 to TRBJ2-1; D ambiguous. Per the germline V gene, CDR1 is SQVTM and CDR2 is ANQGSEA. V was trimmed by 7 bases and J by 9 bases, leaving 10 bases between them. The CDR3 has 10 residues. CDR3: CSAMVGEQFY. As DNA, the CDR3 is TGCAGCGCTATGGTAGGTGAGCAGTTCTAC.

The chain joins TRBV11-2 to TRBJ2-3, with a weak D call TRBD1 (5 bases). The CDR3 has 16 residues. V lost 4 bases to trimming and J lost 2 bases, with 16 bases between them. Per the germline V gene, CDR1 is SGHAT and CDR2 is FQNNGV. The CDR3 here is CASSSTRGQYTDTQYF. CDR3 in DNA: TGTGCCAGCAGCTCCACCCGAGGACAATACACAGATACGCAGTATTTT.

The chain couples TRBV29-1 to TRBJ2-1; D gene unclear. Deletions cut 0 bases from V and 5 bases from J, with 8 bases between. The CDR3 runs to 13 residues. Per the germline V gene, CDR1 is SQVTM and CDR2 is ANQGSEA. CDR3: CSVEEWTNNEQFF. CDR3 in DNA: TGCAGCGTTGAAGAGTGGACGAACAATGAGCAGTTCTTC.

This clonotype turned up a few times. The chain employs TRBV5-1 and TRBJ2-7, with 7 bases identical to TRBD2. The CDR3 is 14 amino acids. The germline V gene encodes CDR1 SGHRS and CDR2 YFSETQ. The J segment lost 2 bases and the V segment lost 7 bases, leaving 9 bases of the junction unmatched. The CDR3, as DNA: TGCGCCAGCGGCTCGGGAGGCCCGACCTACGAGCAGTACTTC. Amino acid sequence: CASGSGGPTYEQYF.

The CDR3 spells CASSSETSEANVLTF. CDR3 DNA sequence: TGTGCCAGCAGCTCGGAGACCTCTGAAGCCAACGTCCTGACTTTC. The rearrangement links TRBV11-2 to TRBJ2-6; D gene unclear. The germline V and J ends were trimmed by 4 bases and 7 bases, with 14 bases remaining between them. Germline lookup yields CDR1 SGHAT and CDR2 FQNNGV. This CDR3 comprises 15 residues.

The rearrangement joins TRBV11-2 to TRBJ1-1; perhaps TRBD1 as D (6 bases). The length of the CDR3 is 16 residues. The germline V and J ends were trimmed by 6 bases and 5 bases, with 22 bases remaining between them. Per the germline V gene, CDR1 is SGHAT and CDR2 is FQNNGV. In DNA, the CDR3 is TGTGCCAGCAGTCACTTTGCACGGGGGGCCTGGACTGAAGCTTTCTTT. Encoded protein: CASSHFARGAWTEAFF.

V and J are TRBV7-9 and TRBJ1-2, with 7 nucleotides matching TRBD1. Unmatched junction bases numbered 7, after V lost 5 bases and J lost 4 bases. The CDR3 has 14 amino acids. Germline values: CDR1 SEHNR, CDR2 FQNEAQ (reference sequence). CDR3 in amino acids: CASSLPGTAYGYTF. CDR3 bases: TGTGCCAGCAGCCTCCCCGGGACAGCCTATGGCTACACCTTC. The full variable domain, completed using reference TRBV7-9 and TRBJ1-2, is DTGVSQNPRHKITKRGQNVTFRCDPISEHNRLYWYRQTLGQGPEFLTYFQNEAQLEKSRLLSDRFSAERPKGSFSTLEIQRTEQGDSAMYLCASSLPGTAYGYTFGSGTRLTVV.

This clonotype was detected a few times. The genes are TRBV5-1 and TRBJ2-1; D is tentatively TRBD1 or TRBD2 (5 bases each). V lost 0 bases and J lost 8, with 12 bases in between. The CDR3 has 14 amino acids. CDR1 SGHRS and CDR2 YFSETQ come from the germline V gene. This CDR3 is CASSLGGTDDEQFF. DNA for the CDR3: TGCGCCAGCAGCTTGGGAGGGACCGACGATGAGCAGTTCTTC. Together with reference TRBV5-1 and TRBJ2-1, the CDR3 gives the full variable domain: KAGVTQTPRYLIKTRGQQVTLSCSPISGHRSVSWYQQTPGQGLQFLFEYFSETQRNKGNFPGRFSGRQFSNSRSEMNVSTLELGDSALYLCASSLGGTDDEQFFGPGTRLTVL.

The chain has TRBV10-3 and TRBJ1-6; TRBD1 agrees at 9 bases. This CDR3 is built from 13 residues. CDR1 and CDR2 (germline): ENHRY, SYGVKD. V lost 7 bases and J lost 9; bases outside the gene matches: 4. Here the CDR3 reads CAITRDRASPLHF. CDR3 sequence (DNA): TGTGCCATCACTCGGGACAGGGCTTCACCCCTCCACTTT.

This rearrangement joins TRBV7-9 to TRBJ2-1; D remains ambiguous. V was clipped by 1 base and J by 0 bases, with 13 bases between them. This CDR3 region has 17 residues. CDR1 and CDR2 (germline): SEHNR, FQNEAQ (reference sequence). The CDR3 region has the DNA TGTGCCAGCAGCTTAGAAGACGTGGTGAGCTCCTACAATGAGCAGTTCTTC. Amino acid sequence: CASSLEDVVSSYNEQFF.

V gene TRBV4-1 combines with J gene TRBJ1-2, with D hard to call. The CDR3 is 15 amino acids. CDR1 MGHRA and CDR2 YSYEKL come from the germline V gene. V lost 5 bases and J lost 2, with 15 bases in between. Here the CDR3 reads CASSLASWGNYGYTF. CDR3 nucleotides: TGCGCCAGCAGCTTGGCAAGCTGGGGAAACTATGGCTACACCTTC.

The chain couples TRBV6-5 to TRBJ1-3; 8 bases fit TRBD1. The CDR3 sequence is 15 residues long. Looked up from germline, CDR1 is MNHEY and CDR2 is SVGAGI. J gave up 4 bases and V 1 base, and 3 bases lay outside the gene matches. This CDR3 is CASSYLGQAGNTIYF. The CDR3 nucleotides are TGTGCCAGCAGTTACTTGGGACAGGCAGGAAACACCATATATTTT.

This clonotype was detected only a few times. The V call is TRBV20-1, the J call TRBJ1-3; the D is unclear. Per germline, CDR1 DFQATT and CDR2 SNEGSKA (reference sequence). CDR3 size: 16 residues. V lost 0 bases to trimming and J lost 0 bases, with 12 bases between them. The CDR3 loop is CSARDFDNSSGNTIYF. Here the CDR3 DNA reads TGCAGTGCTAGAGATTTCGACAACTCCTCTGGAAACACCATATATTTT.

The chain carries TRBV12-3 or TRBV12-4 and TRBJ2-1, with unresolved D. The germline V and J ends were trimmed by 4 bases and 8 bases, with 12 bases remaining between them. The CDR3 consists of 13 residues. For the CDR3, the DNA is TGTGCCAGCAGTTCAGACGTAGGCTATGAGCAGTTCTTC. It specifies CASSSDVGYEQFF.

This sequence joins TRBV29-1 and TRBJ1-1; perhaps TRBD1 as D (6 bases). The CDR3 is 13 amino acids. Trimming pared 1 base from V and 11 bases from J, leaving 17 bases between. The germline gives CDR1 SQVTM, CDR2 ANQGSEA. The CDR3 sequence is CSVEGTALLDAFF. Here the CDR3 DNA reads TGCAGCGTTGAAGGGACAGCTCTACTCGACGCTTTCTTT.

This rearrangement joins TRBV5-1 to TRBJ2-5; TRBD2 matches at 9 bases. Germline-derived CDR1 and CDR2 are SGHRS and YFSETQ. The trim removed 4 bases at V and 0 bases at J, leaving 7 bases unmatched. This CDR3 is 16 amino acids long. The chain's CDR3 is CASSREASGNQETQYF. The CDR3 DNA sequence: TGCGCCAGCAGCCGAGAGGCTAGCGGGAACCAAGAGACCCAGTACTTC.

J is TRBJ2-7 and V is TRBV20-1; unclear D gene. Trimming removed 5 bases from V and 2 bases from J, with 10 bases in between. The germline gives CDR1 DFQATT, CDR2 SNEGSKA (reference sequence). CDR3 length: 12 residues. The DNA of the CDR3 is TGCAGTGCTCTAGACTTAACCTACGAGCAGTACTTC. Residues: CSALDLTYEQYF.

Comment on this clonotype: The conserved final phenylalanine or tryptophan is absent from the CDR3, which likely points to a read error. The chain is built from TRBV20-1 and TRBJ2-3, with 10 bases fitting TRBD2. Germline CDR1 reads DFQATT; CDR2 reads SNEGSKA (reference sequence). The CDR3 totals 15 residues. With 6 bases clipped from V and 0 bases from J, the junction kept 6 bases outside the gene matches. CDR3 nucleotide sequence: TGCAGTGCCTATAGCGGGAGGATAAGCACAGATACGCAGTATTCT. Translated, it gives CSAYSGRISTDTQYS.

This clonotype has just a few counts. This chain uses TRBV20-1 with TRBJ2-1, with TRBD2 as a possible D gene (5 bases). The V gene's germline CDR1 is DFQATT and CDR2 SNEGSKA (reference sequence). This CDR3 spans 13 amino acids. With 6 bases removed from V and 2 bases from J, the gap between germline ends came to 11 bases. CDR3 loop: CSAERGAYNEQFF. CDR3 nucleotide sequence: TGCAGTGCCGAACGGGGTGCCTACAATGAGCAGTTCTTC.